These T cell receptor beta chains were read from a single sample in a study of monozygotic twins with inflammatory bowel disease. Reanalyzing the 5' RACE reads, TCRdb keeps one entry per CDR3 protein, without DNA. This table lists around 450,000 distinct CDR3 sequences. Sequences were obtained from blood. Source of these receptors: a human donor with ulcerative colitis or Crohn's disease, or a healthy co-twin of an affected twin (not recorded which). Both conserved end residues are part of each CDR3.

v_call: TRBV6-1
cdr3_length: 14
j_call: TRBJ1-1
cdr3_aa: CASRSTGMNTEAFF

v_call: TRBV10-3
cdr3_length: 12
j_call: TRBJ2-3
cdr3_aa: CAISELGDTQYF

v_call: TRBV25-1
cdr3_length: 15
j_call: TRBJ1-1
cdr3_aa: CASSRGGPRNTEAFF

v_call: TRBV5-5
cdr3_length: 16
j_call: TRBJ2-4
cdr3_aa: CASSISTGLGGNIQYF

v_call: TRBV5-1
cdr3_length: 15
j_call: TRBJ2-6
cdr3_aa: CASRDFASGANVLTF

v_call: TRBV5-5
cdr3_length: 16
j_call: TRBJ2-3
cdr3_aa: CASSLVLAEVRDTQYF

v_call: TRBV12-5
cdr3_length: 12
j_call: TRBJ2-7
cdr3_aa: CASGLVGGEQYF

v_call: TRBV20-1
cdr3_length: 11
j_call: TRBJ1-6
cdr3_aa: CSARADGGLHF

v_call: TRBV7-2
cdr3_length: 14
j_call: TRBJ2-7
cdr3_aa: CASSLGRGLSEQYF

v_call: TRBV5-1
cdr3_length: 15
j_call: TRBJ2-2
cdr3_aa: CASSFLFVGTGELFF

v_call: TRBV7-9
cdr3_length: 13
j_call: TRBJ1-4
cdr3_aa: CASSFGGNEKLFF

v_call: TRBV6-5
cdr3_length: 16
j_call: TRBJ2-3
cdr3_aa: CASSYSGNTGGDTQYF

v_call: TRBV5-1
cdr3_length: 13
j_call: TRBJ2-5
cdr3_aa: CASRPDTQETQYF

v_call: TRBV19
cdr3_length: 15
j_call: TRBJ2-2
cdr3_aa: CASSILNRNTGELFF

v_call: TRBV18
cdr3_length: 16
j_call: TRBJ2-3
cdr3_aa: CASSSGLAGVSDTQYF

v_call: TRBV5-1
cdr3_length: 13
j_call: TRBJ1-1
cdr3_aa: CASSLVVDTEAFF

v_call: TRBV6-4
cdr3_length: 13
j_call: TRBJ2-3
cdr3_aa: CASSDGTTDTQYF

v_call: TRBV6-1
cdr3_length: 14
j_call: TRBJ2-2
cdr3_aa: CAVYQLANTGELFF

v_call: TRBV28
cdr3_length: 14
j_call: TRBJ1-6
cdr3_aa: CASRLQGRTSPLHF

v_call: TRBV5-1
cdr3_length: 16
j_call: TRBJ2-7
cdr3_aa: CASSLGSSGSSYEQYF

v_call: TRBV11-1
cdr3_length: 18
j_call: TRBJ1-2
cdr3_aa: CASSSYRDRISSNYGYTF

v_call: TRBV4-3
cdr3_length: 15
j_call: TRBJ2-1
cdr3_aa: CASSLGTSGRGEQFF

v_call: TRBV10-3
cdr3_length: 14
j_call: TRBJ2-7
cdr3_aa: CATSGEGGSYEQYF

v_call: TRBV7-3
cdr3_length: 15
j_call: TRBJ2-1
cdr3_aa: CASSLFGGGYNEQFF

v_call: TRBV6-1
cdr3_length: 13
j_call: TRBJ2-3
cdr3_aa: CASRPGSEDTQYF

v_call: TRBV4-1
cdr3_length: 16
j_call: TRBJ2-7
cdr3_aa: CASSQECTLFECEQYF

v_call: TRBV12-3/TRBV12-4
cdr3_length: 13
j_call: TRBJ2-7
cdr3_aa: CASSPQGGTEQYF

v_call: TRBV3-1
cdr3_length: 12
j_call: TRBJ2-1
cdr3_aa: CASSQGVGEQFF

v_call: TRBV9
cdr3_length: 16
j_call: TRBJ2-3
cdr3_aa: CASSVEDSYGTDTQYF

v_call: TRBV7-2
cdr3_length: 14
j_call: TRBJ2-3
cdr3_aa: CASSLPISTDTQYF

v_call: TRBV5-1
cdr3_length: 20
j_call: TRBJ2-1
cdr3_aa: CASSLGGLAGISPSYNEQFF

v_call: TRBV5-1
cdr3_length: 15
j_call: TRBJ2-3
cdr3_aa: CASRFRGSSTDTQYF

v_call: TRBV11-2
cdr3_length: 15
j_call: TRBJ2-3
cdr3_aa: CASSVLAGPPYTQYF

v_call: TRBV12-3/TRBV12-4
cdr3_length: 13
j_call: TRBJ2-7
cdr3_aa: CASSPDTPGEQYF